This T cell receptor beta chain was recovered during a study of shared clonotypes between healthy human individuals. Comments on this clone: Its antigen is currently unknown.

It was CD45RO-negative cells, positively selected for CCR7, that made up naive CD8 cells, with terminally differentiated effector memory CD45RA+ cells excluded. Study-wide results and caveats: Of the naive CD4 clonotypes, about 5.4% were shared across a handful of donors.

V lost 1 base and J lost 3, with 8 bases in between. This CDR3 region has 13 residues. Germline values: CDR1 SGHNT, CDR2 YYREEE (reference sequence). At the deep level, the assay was run. Using immunoSEQ multiplex PCR, the repertoire was profiled, and TCRdb retains in-frame clones only, with some absent. The repertoire has over 2,000,000 clones, just over 90% of them found once; the top ten carry 1.5% to 2%. The clonotype originates from a man younger than 30 in good health. Some clones in this sample may be carry-over from other donors' samples. The chain combines TRBV5-4 with TRBJ2-7; maybe TRBD1 (6 bases). The source material was naive CD8+ T cells from PBMCs. CDR3 protein: CASSLRQDYEQYF. The CDR3 region has the DNA TGTGCCAGCAGCTTGCGACAGGACTACGAGCAGTACTTC.